This T cell receptor (beta chain) was sequenced in a study of a mutant IDH1 vaccine in newly diagnosed glioma. On the study more broadly: Eight vaccine doses were administered to patients at weeks 1, 3, 5, 7, 11, 15, 19 and 23. There were roughly 60% males and around 40% females among treated patients, whose mean age was about 40 years.

This clone was found a few times. Its antigen is currently unknown. Sequencing was performed with immunoSEQ multiplex PCR; in TCRdb, only in-frame clones are kept and a portion is missing. The sample has roughly 60,000 clones, 84% seen once; the top ten hold around 3.3%. Regarding the study as a whole: Changes in the top peripheral T cell clonotypes seemingly had no bearing on pseudoprogression. Among all patients, vaccine-induced immune responses occurred in 90% to 95%.

Time point specified: week 11, during vaccination. Every vaccination contained 300 ug of the mutant IDH1 20-mer peptide and was paired with topical imiquimod. The sample was PBMCs, taken from a glioma patient whose treatment included an IDH1 peptide vaccine. The receptor comes from a young man with glioma.

The CDR3 DNA sequence: TGTGCCAGCAGTGAAGCAACGGGGGAGTATGGCTACACCTTC. Residues: CASSEATGEYGYTF. J is TRBJ1-2 and V is TRBV2; D might be TRBD1 (5 bases). From germline, CDR1 is SNHLY and CDR2 FYNNEI. Trimming stripped 0 bases from V and 5 bases from J, with 10 bases between. The CDR3 runs 14 residues.